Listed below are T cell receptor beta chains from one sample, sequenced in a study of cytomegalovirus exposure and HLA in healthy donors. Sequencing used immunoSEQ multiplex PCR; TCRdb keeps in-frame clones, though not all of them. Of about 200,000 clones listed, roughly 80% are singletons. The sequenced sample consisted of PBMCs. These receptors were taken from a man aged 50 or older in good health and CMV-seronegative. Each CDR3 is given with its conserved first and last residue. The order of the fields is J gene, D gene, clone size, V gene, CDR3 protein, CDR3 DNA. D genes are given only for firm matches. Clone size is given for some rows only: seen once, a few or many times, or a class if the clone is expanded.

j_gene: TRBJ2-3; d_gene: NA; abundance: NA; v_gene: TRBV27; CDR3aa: CASSLYDSVGQYF; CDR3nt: TGTGCCAGCAGTTTATATGACTCGGTTGGGCAGTATTTT
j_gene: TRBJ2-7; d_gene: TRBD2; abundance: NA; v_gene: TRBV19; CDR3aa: CASSLRTSGRRRGSYEQYF; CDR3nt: TGTGCCAGTAGTCTCCGGACTAGCGGGAGGCGTCGGGGCTCCTACGAGCAGTACTTC
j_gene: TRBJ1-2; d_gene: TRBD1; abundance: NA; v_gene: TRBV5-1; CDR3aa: CASSLAQGGGYTF; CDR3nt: TGCGCCAGCAGCTTAGCCCAGGGGGGTGGCTACACCTTC
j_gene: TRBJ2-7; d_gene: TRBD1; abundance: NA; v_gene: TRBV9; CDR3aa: CASSEGQGGFYEQYF; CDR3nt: TGTGCCAGCAGCGAGGGACAGGGGGGTTTCTACGAGCAGTACTTC
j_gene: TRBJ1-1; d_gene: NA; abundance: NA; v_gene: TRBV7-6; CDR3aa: CASSHINTEAFF; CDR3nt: TGTGCCAGCAGTCACATCAACACTGAAGCTTTCTTT
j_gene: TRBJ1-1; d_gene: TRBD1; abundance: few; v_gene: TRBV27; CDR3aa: CASSPGTEMNTEAFF; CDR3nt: TGTGCCAGCAGTCCAGGGACAGAGATGAACACTGAAGCTTTCTTT
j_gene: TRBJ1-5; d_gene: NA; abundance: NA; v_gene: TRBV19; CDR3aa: CASSIAGGLGNQPQHF; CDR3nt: TGTGCCAGTAGTATAGCCGGGGGGCTTGGCAATCAGCCCCAGCATTTT
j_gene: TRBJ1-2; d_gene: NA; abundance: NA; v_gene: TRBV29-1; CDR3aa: CSVDGRGGYGYTF; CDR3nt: TGCAGCGTTGATGGCAGGGGCGGGTATGGCTACACCTTC
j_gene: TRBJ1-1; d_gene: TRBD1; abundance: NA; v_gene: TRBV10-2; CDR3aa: CASSELRDRVEAFF; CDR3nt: TGCGCCAGCAGCGAGCTCCGGGACAGGGTTGAAGCTTTCTTT
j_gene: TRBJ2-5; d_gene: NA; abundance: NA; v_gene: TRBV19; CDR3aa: CASSGGAPKETQYF; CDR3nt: TGTGCCAGTAGTGGCGGGGCCCCCAAAGAGACCCAGTACTTC
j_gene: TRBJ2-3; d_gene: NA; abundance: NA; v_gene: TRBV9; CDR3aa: CASSVVSSDRGTQYF; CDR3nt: TGTGCCAGCAGCGTAGTGAGTAGCGACCGAGGTACGCAGTATTTT